The rows below give T cell receptor beta chains drawn from one sample of a study of blood T cells in healthy people across ages. A single record per CDR3 protein comes from TCRdb applying MiXCR to the 5' RACE reads. The sample gives 1 million or so distinct CDR3 sequences, less than 25% of which show up once; less than 0.85% is in the top ten. These same records also appear under a second study, on T cells of mothers and their children.

Sequencing was performed on blood. The receptor set was obtained from a girl between 2 and 10 years old in good health. Both conserved end residues are part of each CDR3. The D gene is left open where the match is weak. Part of the rows lack a size; the others show once, few, many or a class for expanded clones.

d_call | j_call | clone_size | v_call | cdr3_nt | cdr3_aa
TRBD1 | TRBJ1-2 | few | TRBV20-1 | TGCAGTGCTAGTCAAGAGTATTCAGGGGACAGGGCTTATGGCTACACCTTC | CSASQEYSGDRAYGYTF
NA | TRBJ2-1 | NA | TRBV20-1 | TGCAGTGTTCTCTCACTACGGGGGCCCTACAATGAGCAGTTCTTC | CSVLSLRGPYNEQFF
NA | TRBJ2-3 | NA | TRBV7-2 | TGTGCCACAAGACAGACCACAGATACGCAGTATTTT | CATRQTTDTQYF
TRBD1 | TRBJ2-7 | NA | TRBV7-8 | TGTGCCAGCAGCGATCCGGGACAGGGGTACGAGCAGTACTTC | CASSDPGQGYEQYF
NA | TRBJ2-3 | NA | TRBV7-2 | TGTGCCAGCAGCTCCCTGACTTATACAGATACGCAGTATTTT | CASSSLTYTDTQYF
NA | TRBJ2-1 | once | TRBV6-5 | TGTGCCAGCAGTCAAAGGGGGGCCAATGAGCAGTTCTTC | CASSQRGANEQFF
TRBD1 | TRBJ1-1 | NA | TRBV25-1 | TGTGCCAGCAGGTCGACAGGGGCAACTGAAGCTTTCTTT | CASRSTGATEAFF
NA | TRBJ2-5 | NA | TRBV9 | TGTGCCAGCAGCGTAGACCCCGGCGGTTGGGAGACCCAGTACTTC | CASSVDPGGWETQYF
NA | TRBJ2-5 | NA | TRBV20-1 | TGCAGTGCTAGACGGGGCAGCAGGATCCAAGAGACCCAGTACTTC | CSARRGSRIQETQYF
NA | TRBJ1-5 | NA | TRBV12-3/TRBV12-4 | TGTGCCAGCAGCCCCGGAGGGTCATATCAGCCCCAGCATTTT | CASSPGGSYQPQHF
NA | TRBJ1-5 | few | TRBV12-3/TRBV12-4 | TGTGCCAGCAGTTTAAACTACGTAAATCAGCCCCAGCATTTT | CASSLNYVNQPQHF
TRBD2 | TRBJ2-3 | NA | TRBV5-1 | TGCGCCAGCAGCTTGCGGGGACTAGCGGCGGATACGCAGTATTTT | CASSLRGLAADTQYF
TRBD1 | TRBJ2-3 | NA | TRBV20-1 | TGCAGTGCTCGTAAACAGGGGATCCCAGATACGCAGTATTTT | CSARKQGIPDTQYF
NA | TRBJ1-1 | NA | TRBV6-5 | TGTGCCAGCAGTCCGGGAGGGACAAACACTGAAGCTTTCTTT | CASSPGGTNTEAFF
NA | TRBJ1-4 | NA | TRBV6-6 | TGTGCCAGCAGCCCGGGGAGGGACGAGGCAAAACTGTTTTTT | CASSPGRDEAKLFF
NA | TRBJ1-4 | NA | TRBV4-1 | TGCGCCAGCAGCCAAGACCCATCGCCGTTCCCCGGGGGTGAAAAACTGTTTTTT | CASSQDPSPFPGGEKLFF
NA | TRBJ2-7 | few | TRBV10-3 | TGTGCCAGCGCCCCGGCCCTCTACGAGCAGTACTTC | CASAPALYEQYF
NA | TRBJ2-4 | many | TRBV7-2 | TGTGCCAGCAGCTTAGATTTAAACACGAAGAACATTCAGTACTTC | CASSLDLNTKNIQYF
NA | TRBJ2-5 | NA | TRBV14 | TGTGCCAGCAGCCAAGATTTCATAGAGACCCAGTACTTC | CASSQDFIETQYF
TRBD1 | TRBJ1-2 | NA | TRBV12-3/TRBV12-4 | TGTGCCAGCAGTCCGGGACAGCTTAACTATGGCTACACCTTC | CASSPGQLNYGYTF
NA | TRBJ2-1 | once | TRBV19 | TGTGCCAGTAGTATGCTGGACCGCGAGCAGTTCTTC | CASSMLDREQFF
NA | TRBJ2-5 | once | TRBV5-1 | TGCGCCAGCAGCTTGAGGGTCAGCCAAGAGACCCAGTACTTC | CASSLRVSQETQYF
TRBD2 | TRBJ2-3 | NA | TRBV6-6 | TGTGCCAGCAGTTATTCGCTAGCGGGAGGGAGTAGCACAGATACGCAGTATTTT | CASSYSLAGGSSTDTQYF
NA | TRBJ1-1 | few | TRBV28 | TGTGCCAGCAGTATCTCCTACCGGCAGGGTATGGGGTTGAACACTGAAGCTTTCTTT | CASSISYRQGMGLNTEAFF
NA | TRBJ2-5 | NA | TRBV23-1 | TGCGCCAGCAGTCAATCGCGTGGTGGGGTTTGGGCCCAGTACTTC | CASSQSRGGVWAQYF
NA | TRBJ1-1 | NA | TRBV11-3 | TGTGCCAGCCACGGACACTTTGAAGCTTTCTTT | CASHGHFEAFF
TRBD1 | TRBJ2-2 | NA | TRBV29-1 | TGCAGCGTTGCGGGACAGTACATCGGGGAGCTGTTTTTT | CSVAGQYIGELFF
TRBD1 | TRBJ1-4 | few | TRBV28 | TGTGCCAGCAGAAACGGACAGGTGAATGAAAAACTGTTTTTT | CASRNGQVNEKLFF
NA | TRBJ2-5 | few | TRBV6-6 | TGTGCCAGCAGGGTGATCAGGGATGGGGAGACCCAGTACTTC | CASRVIRDGETQYF